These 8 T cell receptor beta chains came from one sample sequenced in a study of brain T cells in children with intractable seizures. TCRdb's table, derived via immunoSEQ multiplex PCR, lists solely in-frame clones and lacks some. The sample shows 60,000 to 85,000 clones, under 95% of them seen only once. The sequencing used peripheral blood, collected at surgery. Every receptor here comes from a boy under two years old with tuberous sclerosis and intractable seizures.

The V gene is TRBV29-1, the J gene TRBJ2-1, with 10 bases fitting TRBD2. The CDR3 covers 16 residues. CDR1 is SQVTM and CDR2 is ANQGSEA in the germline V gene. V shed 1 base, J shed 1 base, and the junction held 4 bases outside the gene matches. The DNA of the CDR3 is TGCAGCGTTGAAGGAATTAGCGGGGGGTCCTACAATGAGCAGTTCTTC. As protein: CSVEGISGGSYNEQFF.

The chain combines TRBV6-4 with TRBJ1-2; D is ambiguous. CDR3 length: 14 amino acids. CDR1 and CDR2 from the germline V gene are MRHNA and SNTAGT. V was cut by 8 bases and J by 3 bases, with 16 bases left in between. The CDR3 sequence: CASAPRVGDYGYTF. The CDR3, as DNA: TGTGCCAGCGCCCCACGGGTCGGGGACTATGGCTACACCTTC.

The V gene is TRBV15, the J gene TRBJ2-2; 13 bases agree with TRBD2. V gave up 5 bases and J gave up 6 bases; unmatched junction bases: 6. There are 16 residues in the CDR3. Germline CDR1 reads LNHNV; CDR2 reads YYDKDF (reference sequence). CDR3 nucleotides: TGTGCCACCAGCCTGGGGACTAGCGGGAAACCCGGGGAGCTGTTTTTT. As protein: CATSLGTSGKPGELFF.

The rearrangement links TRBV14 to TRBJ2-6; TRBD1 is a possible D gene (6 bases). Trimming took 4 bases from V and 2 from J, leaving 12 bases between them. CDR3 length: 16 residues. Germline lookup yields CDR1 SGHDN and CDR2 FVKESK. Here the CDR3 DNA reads TGTGCCAGCAGCCGAACTACAGGGACTGGGGCCAACGTCCTGACTTTC. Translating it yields CASSRTTGTGANVLTF.

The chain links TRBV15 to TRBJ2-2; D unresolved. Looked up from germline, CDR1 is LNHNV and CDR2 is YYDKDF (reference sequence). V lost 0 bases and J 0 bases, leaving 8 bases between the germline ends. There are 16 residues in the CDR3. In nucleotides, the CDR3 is TGTGCCACCAGCAGAGATATGTCCGCGAACACCGGGGAGCTGTTTTTT. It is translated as CATSRDMSANTGELFF. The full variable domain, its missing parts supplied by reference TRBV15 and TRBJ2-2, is DAMVIQNPRYQVTQFGKPVTLSCSQTLNHNVMYWYQQKSSQAPKLLFHYYDKDFNNEADTPDNFQSRRPNTSFCFLDIRSPGLGDTAMYLCATSRDMSANTGELFFGEGSRLTVL.

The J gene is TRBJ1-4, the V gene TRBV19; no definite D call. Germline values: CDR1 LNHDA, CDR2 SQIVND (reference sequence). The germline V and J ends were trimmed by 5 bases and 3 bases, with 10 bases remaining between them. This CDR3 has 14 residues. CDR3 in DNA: TGTGCCAGTAGTCCAACCCCAGCTAATGAAAAACTGTTTTTT. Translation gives CASSPTPANEKLFF.

As DNA, the CDR3 is TGTGCCAGCAGCCAAGGGGTGGCTAGCGGACCCCGCTACAATGAGCAGTTCTTC. Translating gives CASSQGVASGPRYNEQFF. V usage is TRBV4-2 and J usage is TRBJ2-1; 7 bases agree with TRBD2. The CDR3 runs 18 residues. J was trimmed by 3 bases and V by 1 base; bases with no gene match: 12. Germline lookup yields CDR1 LGHNA and CDR2 YNFKEQ.

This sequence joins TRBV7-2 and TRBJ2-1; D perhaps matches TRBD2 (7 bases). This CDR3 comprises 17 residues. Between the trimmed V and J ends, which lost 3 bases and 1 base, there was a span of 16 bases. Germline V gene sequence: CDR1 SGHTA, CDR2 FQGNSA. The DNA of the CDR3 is TGTGCCAGCAGCTTCCGCGGGGGCAGGAGGTCCTACAATGAGCAGTTCTTC. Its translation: CASSFRGGRRSYNEQFF.